This TCR beta chain was found in a study of CD8+ T cells in alopecia areata (dated by TCRdb to 2017 to 2018). Turning to the overall study: Treated patients were enrolled in an open-label pilot trial of oral tofacitinib, 5 to 10 mg twice daily, for moderate-to-severe alopecia areata. Tofacitinib was administered for 6 to 18 months, and 6 months of follow-up off drug were then conducted to assess delayed response and recurrence. The SALT score, which quantifies the percentage of affected scalp surface area, was used to measure disease severity in treated patients. High-throughput TCRbeta sequencing was used to examine T cell clonal expansion in alopecia areata in both the C3H/HeJ mouse model and human patients. Scalp tissue and sorted CD4+ and CD8+ peripheral blood T cells from patchy and totalis/universalis alopecia areata patients and from healthy controls were covered by human TCRbeta sequencing. Tofacitinib-treated patients had biopsies at baseline and at 4 and 24 weeks of treatment, with a later scalp biopsy in several patients. Scalp clonality was compared among normal scalp (n=4), patchy alopecia areata scalp (n=8), and alopecia totalis/universalis scalp (n=8). RNA came from the PAXgene miRNA kit for fixed scalp, the miRNeasy kit for PBMCs, and the RNeasy kit for mouse skin. Amplification of TCRbeta CDR3 regions was done by immunoSEQ multiplex PCR using 35 Vbeta forward primers and 13 Jbeta reverse primers. Summary of the overall study and its limitations: Compared with normal scalp, lesional scalp, particularly in alopecia totalis/universalis, had higher clonality and more expanded CD8+ clones, which suggests antigenic drive. Because the treated cohort was small and included a single nonresponder, larger studies are needed to assess links between baseline CD8+ expansion and response. Many expanded lesional clones were found to persist in scalp and blood during tofacitinib treatment, and relapse after treatment cessation may be partly explained by this persistence. Shared TCR sequences between patients were less evident than in mice, which may be partly attributable to HLA diversity in the patient population. With tofacitinib, both scalp clonality and the number of expanded CD8+ clones among the top 100 scalp clones went down significantly. Unlike mouse skin, which is dominated by gammadelta T cells, normal human skin has resident alphabeta T cells that are also sequenced, and this complicates analysis of the scalp TCR repertoire.

The germline ends are 8 bases apart after V is trimmed by 0 bases and J by 1 base. The germline V gene (reference sequence) provides CDR1 SGHNT and CDR2 YYREEE. Measured from the cysteine to the phenylalanine, the CDR3 is 15 residues long. Only CDR3 DNA is held: 45 bases, read in frame from base 1. Sample time point, as interpreted from the label and publication: more than 3 weeks on oral tofacitinib. This specimen's treatment or condition label, per the study, means: oral pan-JAK inhibitor, 5-10 mg twice daily. From alopecia areata patients, peripheral blood was collected along with lesional scalp punch biopsies. PBMCs were isolated by density centrifugation and stained for CD3, CD4 and CD8, and CD4+ and CD8+ T cells were sorted on a FACSAria. This clone has only a few counts. Its antigen remains undetermined. No base qualities exist here, and no much larger clone lies one base off it. To prepare the library, the immunoSEQ multiplex PCR assay was applied. RNA was extracted from all samples and reverse transcribed into cDNA, which served as template for TCR sequencing. SuperScript III was used to make first-strand cDNA, primed with a 2:1 mix of oligo-dT and random hexamers. A synthetic immune receptor repertoire was used to gauge amplification bias, and whatever bias remained was removed computationally. The study's own analysis went as follows. Raw reads were preprocessed to remove errors, and CDR3 was defined according to IMGT conventions as the region from the conserved cysteine to phenylalanine. To get clonality, Shannon entropy was normalized by log2 of the number of productive unique TCRs and the result was subtracted from 1. CD4 or CD8 identity of scalp clones was inferred by cross-referencing scalp TCRbeta sequences with sorted blood CD4 and CD8 repertoires. Entries here come from immuneACCESS through TCRdb and include only in-frame sequences with V and J called. Some clones fail to appear in such tables; in the studies checked, an unresolved V gene covers under half of the shortfall, and the cause of the remainder is unknown. V and J calls and clone size are those listed in that table; D and trimming were worked out from the DNA. The sample table records about 200,000 clones; 50% to 60% of these occur just once. 3% to 3.5% of the sample belongs to the ten largest clones.

Specimen: CD4+ T cells sorted from blood, collected at week 4, from a patient treated with tofacitinib. The chain is encoded by TRBV5-4 joined to TRBJ1-3; TRBD1 might be the D gene, on 6 matching bases. The source of this sequence is a human donor with alopecia areata. The DNA is TGTGCCAGCAGCTTGGGGGGGCCATCTGGAAACACCATATATTTT. Its translation reads: CASSLGGPSGNTIYF.